This T cell receptor beta chain derives from a study of blood T cell repertoires in COVID-19. In the study overall: Specimens from acute and convalescent COVID-19 originated in the United States, Italy and Spain. T cells, B-cell-depleted T cells, or PBMCs supplied cDNA or gDNA.

The CDR3 contains 12 residues. The V segment lost 0 bases and the J segment 11 bases; nucleotides outside the gene matches: 2. Germline CDR1 and CDR2: SGHRS and YFSETQ. Original processing methods: How many nucleated cells were present was estimated from reference gene primer amplification. Clones were sequenced by immunoSEQ multiplex PCR, and TCRdb holds only the in-frame ones, with some missing. Clone size and V and J calls were adopted from that table, with D and trimming inferred from the DNA. The data hold 150,000 to 200,000 clones, with over 75% observed a single time. This clone was picked up a small number of times.

The source is a human donor in a cohort sampled during active COVID-19. Source material: peripheral blood. This chain links TRBV5-1 with TRBJ1-1, with 9 positions matching TRBD1. This chain's CDR3 is CASSLGTGDAFF. As DNA, the CDR3 is TGCGCCAGCAGCTTGGGGACAGGGGACGCTTTCTTT. Full variable domain (rest looked up from reference TRBV5-1 and TRBJ1-1): KAGVTQTPRYLIKTRGQQVTLSCSPISGHRSVSWYQQTPGQGLQFLFEYFSETQRNKGNFPGRFSGRQFSNSRSEMNVSTLELGDSALYLCASSLGTGDAFFGQGTRLTVV.